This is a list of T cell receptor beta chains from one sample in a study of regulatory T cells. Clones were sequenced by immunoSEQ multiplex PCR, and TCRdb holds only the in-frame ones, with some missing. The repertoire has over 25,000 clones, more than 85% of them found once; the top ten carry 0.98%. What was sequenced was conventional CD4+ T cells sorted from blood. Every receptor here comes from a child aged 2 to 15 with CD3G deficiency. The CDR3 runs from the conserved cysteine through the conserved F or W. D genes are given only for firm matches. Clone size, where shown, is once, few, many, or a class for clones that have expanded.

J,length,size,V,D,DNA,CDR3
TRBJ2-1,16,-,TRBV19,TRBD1,TGTGCCAGTAGCGGCCGACAGGGCCGACCCTACAATGAGCAGTTCTTC,CASSGRQGRPYNEQFF
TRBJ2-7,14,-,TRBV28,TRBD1,TGTGCCAGCTCACCGGGACAGGGGCCCTACGAGCAGTACTTC,CASSPGQGPYEQYF
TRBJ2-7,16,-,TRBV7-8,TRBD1,TGTGCCAGCAGCTCGGCTCAGACAGGGCCTTTCGACGAGCAGTACTTC,CASSSAQTGPFDEQYF
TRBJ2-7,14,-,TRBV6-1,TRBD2,TGTGCCAGCAGCCTAGCGGGAGGGGCCTACGAGCAGTACTTC,CASSLAGGAYEQYF
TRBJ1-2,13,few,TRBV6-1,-,TGTGCCAGCAGACACGACAGAGGGTATGGCTACACCTTC,CASRHDRGYGYTF
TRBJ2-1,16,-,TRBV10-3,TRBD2,TGTGCCATCAGCCCCTTGGAGGGCGGGAGTGGTAGACGCCAGTTCTTC,CAISPLEGGSGRRQFF
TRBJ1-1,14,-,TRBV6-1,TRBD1,TGTGCCAGCAGTGAACCGACAGGGGGCCCTGAAGCTTTCTTT,CASSEPTGGPEAFF
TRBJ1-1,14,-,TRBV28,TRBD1,TGTGCCAGCAGTTCGGGACAGTGGGACACTGAAGCTTTCTTT,CASSSGQWDTEAFF
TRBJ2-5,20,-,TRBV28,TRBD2,TGTGCCAGCAGTTCAACGCCCAAAGCCCTAGCGGGAGTGGGTCAAGAGACCCAGTACTTC,CASSSTPKALAGVGQETQYF
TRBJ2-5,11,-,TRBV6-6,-,TGTGCCAGCAGTTACGGAGAGACCCAGTACTTC,CASSYGETQYF
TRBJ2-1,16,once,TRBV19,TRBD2,TGTGCCAGTAGTATAGCTGCTAGCGGGCCCAACAATGAGCAGTTCTTC,CASSIAASGPNNEQFF
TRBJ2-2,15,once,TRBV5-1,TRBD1,TGCGCCAGCAGCCCGGGGACAGGGAGGACCGGGGAGCTGTTTTTT,CASSPGTGRTGELFF
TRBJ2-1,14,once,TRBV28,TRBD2,TGTGCCAGCAGAGATCGCGGGAGGGCCAATGAGCAGTTCTTC,CASRDRGRANEQFF
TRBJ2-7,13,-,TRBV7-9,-,TGTGCCAGCAGCTCCAGGAACTCCTACGAGCAGTACTTC,CASSSRNSYEQYF
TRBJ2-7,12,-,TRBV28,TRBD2,TGTGCCAGTTCAACTAGCGCCCTCGAGCAGTACTTC,CASSTSALEQYF